The present T cell receptor (beta chain) was sequenced within a study of shared clonotypes between healthy human individuals. Per the original data handling: Filtering differed, since immunoSEQ gave only junction sequences and no quality scores. Sequenced by immunoSEQ multiplex PCR; TCRdb stores in-frame clones only, minus some. Clone size and the V and J calls come from that table; the DNA yielded D and trimming. The sample holds 2 million to 2.5 million clones, 80% to 95% seen once. Study-level results: In general, naive subsets displayed greater estimated richness than memory subsets did. Some clonotypes were shared by all four sorted-subset donors, while others were not shared. The non-shared ones had lower generation probabilities than the shared ones.

As to this clone: Its antigen is currently unknown.

The receptor was isolated from a man younger than 35 in good health. Some clones in this sample may be carry-over from other donors' samples. The sample comprised naive CD4+ T cells from PBMCs. Documented subset: CD45RA+ positively selected.

CDR3 sequence reads: CAISESMGTGVVSDTQYF. CDR3 coding DNA: TGTGCCATCAGTGAGTCGATGGGTACAGGGGTAGTGTCGGATACGCAGTATTTT. The chain recombines TRBV10-3 with TRBJ2-3; 7 nucleotides agree with TRBD1. The length of the CDR3 is 18 residues. Germline assignment: CDR1 ENHRY and CDR2 SYGVKD. J lost 6 bases, V lost 0 bases, and 15 bases had no gene match.